These 21 T cell receptor beta chains were all obtained from the same sample, sequenced in a study of glioma-infiltrating T cells (TCRdb year 2016). The instrument given in TCRdb is Illumina MiSeq. TCR alpha and beta CDR3 regions were amplified with the iRepertoire nested amplicon-rescue multiplex PCR (arm-PCR) platform from RNA. TCRdb reanalyzed the raw reads on its own, using fastp at Q25 for trimming and MiXCR for clone calling, and kept in-frame beta chains. All rows with the same CDR3 protein become a single entry with the most common DNA and genes. The sample contains roughly 350,000 distinct CDR3 sequences, around 38% of them found a single time. Together, the top ten hold about 11% of the sample. The specimen was glioma tissue, nonneoplastic brain tissue, or PBMCs (not recorded which). These receptors were collected from a human donor with low-grade glioma or glioblastoma, undergoing nonglioma brain surgery, or in good health (not recorded which).

The J gene is TRBJ1-1, the V gene TRBV3-1, with no clear D. Trimming took off 7 bases at V and 7 bases at J, with 19 bases between the two ends. The CDR3 runs to 14 residues. The germline CDR1 and CDR2 sequences are LGHDT and YNNKEL (reference sequence). In nucleotides, the CDR3 is TGTGCCAGCACCCCCCTTGAGGTACAAGGTGAAGCTTTCTTT. Translated: CASTPLEVQGEAFF.

The DNA of the CDR3 is TGTGCCAGCAGCTTAACCCACAAGTCAAATCAGCCCCAGCATTTT. Its protein is CASSLTHKSNQPQHF. This chain connects TRBV28 to TRBJ1-5; no clear D gene. V lost 6 bases to trimming and J lost 4 bases, with 16 bases between them. The V gene's germline CDR1 is MDHEN and CDR2 SYDVKM. The CDR3 is 15 amino acids.

The V and J genes are TRBV3-1 and TRBJ2-5; D not certain. Germline V lookup: CDR1 LGHDT, CDR2 YNNKEL (reference sequence). Trimming shortened V by 1 base and J by 3 bases, and 6 bases separated the two germline ends. CDR3 length: 13 residues. CDR3 loop: CASSQGSEETQYF. Here the CDR3 DNA reads TGTGCCAGCAGCCAAGGCTCTGAAGAGACCCAGTACTTC.

The rearrangement uses TRBV18 and TRBJ2-3; tentative D call: TRBD1 (6 bases). Germline V gene lookup returns CDR1 KGHSH and CDR2 LQKENI. Trimming removed 3 bases from V and 4 bases from J, with 14 bases in between. The CDR3 extends over 15 amino acids. The CDR3, as DNA: TGTGCCAGCTCACCCAACCAGGGGATCGCAGATACGCAGTATTTT. Amino acid sequence: CASSPNQGIADTQYF.

The rearrangement uses TRBV28 and TRBJ1-2; D is ambiguous. Germline CDR1 and CDR2: MDHEN and SYDVKM. CDR3 size: 14 residues. V lost 4 bases to trimming and J lost 3 bases, with 12 bases between them. CDR3 in DNA: TGTGCCAGCAGTTACGGCTCGTTATACTATGGCTACACCTTC. It is translated as CASSYGSLYYGYTF.

This chain joins TRBV24-1 and TRBJ2-2, with TRBD1 as a possible D gene (6 bases). The V gene lost 3 bases and the J gene lost 1 base, with 11 bases spanning the gap. The CDR3 has 16 residues. Germline CDR1 and CDR2: KGHDR and SFDVKD. The CDR3 loop is CATSDHRVWNTGELFF. In DNA form, the CDR3 reads TGTGCCACCAGTGATCACAGGGTATGGAACACCGGGGAGCTGTTTTTT.

In its sample, this clonotype was seen many times. V usage is TRBV4-1 and J usage is TRBJ1-1; D not resolved. V lost 1 base and J 0 bases, leaving 6 bases between the germline ends. This CDR3 region has 14 residues. Germline CDR1 reads MGHRA; CDR2 reads YSYEKL. This chain's CDR3 is CASSQGLLNTEAFF. The CDR3 region has the DNA TGCGCCAGCAGCCAAGGTTTGTTGAACACTGAAGCTTTCTTT.

Regarding this clonotype: Given a much more abundant clone one base away, this may be a read error. The chain couples TRBV6-2 or TRBV6-3 to TRBJ1-2; D is ambiguous. Germline V CDR1 and CDR2: MNHEY, SVGEGT. The CDR3 runs 14 residues. CDR3 coding DNA: TGTGCCGGCAGCCGGGTGGCAAACCGTGATGGCTACACCTTC. Its protein is CAGSRVANRDGYTF.

Remarks on this clonotype: This may stem from a read error, because a much larger clone lies one nucleotide away. The V call is TRBV28, the J call TRBJ2-7; 7 bases align to TRBD1. The CDR3 sequence is 16 residues long. CDR1 is MDHEN and CDR2 is SYDVKM in the germline V gene. The CDR3 protein is CASSLDPTTGHYGQYF. The CDR3 DNA sequence: TGTGCCAGCAGTCTAGACCCCACGACAGGGCACTACGGGCAGTACTTC.

This clonotype has a handful of counts. The CDR3 sequence: CASSPLPQGYNEQFF. CDR3 DNA: TGTGCCAGCAGTCCCCTTCCTCAGGGGTACAATGAGCAGTTCTTC. The chain carries TRBV6-1 and TRBJ2-1, with a weak D call TRBD1 (6 bases). V lost 5 bases to trimming and J lost 4 bases, with 15 bases between them. This CDR3 is built from 15 residues. Germline lookup yields CDR1 MNHNS and CDR2 SASEGT.

In the case of this clonotype: A read error may explain this, as a much larger clone is one base away. The chain employs TRBV6-6 and TRBJ2-1, with 7 bases fitting TRBD2. The V and J ends lost 6 bases and 8 bases, in that order; junction bases with no gene match: 10. The CDR3 loop spans 14 amino acids. Germline V gene data show CDR1 as MNHNY and CDR2 as SVGAGI (reference sequence). The CDR3 here is CASRRGLSWDEQFF. In DNA form, the CDR3 reads TGTGCCAGCAGACGGGGACTAAGCTGGGATGAGCAGTTCTTC.

The count of this clonotype is one. The J gene is TRBJ2-5, the V gene TRBV20-1; no clear D. The V gene's germline CDR1 is DFQATT and CDR2 SNEGSKA (reference sequence). The CDR3 has 11 residues. Trimming left V 4 bases short and J 5 bases short, with 8 bases between. The CDR3 sequence: CSATDMETQYF. CDR3 sequence (DNA): TGCAGTGCTACAGATATGGAGACCCAGTACTTC.

For this clonotype: A much larger clone lies a single base off, so this may be a read error. The chain recombines TRBV7-2 with TRBJ2-3; D is unclear. Germline loops: CDR1 SGHTA, CDR2 FQGNSA. This CDR3 comprises 12 residues. The V and J ends lost 8 bases and 4 bases respectively, with 10 bases between them. The CDR3 sequence: CASRLIADTQYF. As DNA, the CDR3 is TGTGCCAGCCGCCTTATAGCAGATACGCAGTATTTT.

The chain uses TRBV4-2 and TRBJ2-1; TRBD1 agrees at 7 bases. The V gene's germline CDR1 is LGHNA and CDR2 YNFKEQ. This CDR3 comprises 14 residues. V shed 5 bases, J shed 9 bases, and the junction held 10 bases outside the gene matches. The CDR3 bases are TGTGCCAGCAGCTCTAGACAGGGAGAGGGTGAGCAGTTCTTC. This encodes CASSSRQGEGEQFF.

As to this clonotype: A much larger clonotype is one base distant, so this may be a read error. The J gene is TRBJ1-1, the V gene TRBV20-1, with unresolved D. The CDR3 runs to 9 residues. Germline V gene data show CDR1 as DFQATT and CDR2 as SNEGSKA (reference sequence). The CDR3 DNA reads TGCGGTCTCGACGGTGAAGCTTTCTTT. It specifies CGLDGEAFF.

This clonotype was recorded only once. The genes are TRBV11-3 and TRBJ2-1, with TRBD2 matching 9 bases. The CDR3 length is 15 residues. Germline CDR1 and CDR2: SGHNT and YENEEA. The J segment lost 10 bases and the V segment lost 5 bases, leaving 12 bases of the junction unmatched. DNA of the CDR3: TGTGCCAGCAGCCCGGGACTAGCCCCCTCGAGGGAGCAGTTCTTC. Its protein product is CASSPGLAPSREQFF.

A remark on this clonotype: This likely comes from a read error, as the CDR3 has no conserved phenylalanine or tryptophan at its end. The V and J genes are TRBV18 and TRBJ2-7, with D possibly being TRBD1 (6 bases). This CDR3 contains 14 residues. Germline V gene lookup returns CDR1 KGHSH and CDR2 LQKENI. Trimming took 3 bases from V and 5 from J, leaving 14 bases between them. In DNA form, the CDR3 reads TGTGCCAGCTCACCCGCACAGGGTTTGGACGAGCAGTACTCC. Translation: CASSPAQGLDEQYS.

This clonotype was observed a few times. V gene TRBV6-5 combines with J gene TRBJ2-2; 7 positions agree with TRBD1. Germline V gives CDR1 MNHEY, CDR2 SVGAGI. This CDR3 has 19 residues. V lost 4 bases to trimming and J lost 6 bases; unmatched junction nucleotides: 20. The CDR3 nucleotides read TGTGCCAGCAGTTTCGGACCGGACAGGACACAACTCCGGGCCGGGGAGCTGTTTTTT. As protein: CASSFGPDRTQLRAGELFF.

The J gene is TRBJ2-1, the V gene TRBV15; D unclear. This CDR3 has 15 amino acids. The V and J ends lost 1 base and 1 base respectively, with 8 bases between them. CDR1 LNHNV and CDR2 YYDKDF come from the germline V gene (reference sequence). The chain's CDR3 is CATSRVHGSYNEQFF. Here the CDR3 DNA reads TGTGCCACCAGCAGAGTGCACGGTTCCTACAATGAGCAGTTCTTC.

V is TRBV5-1 and J is TRBJ2-1; D uncertain. Per the germline V gene, CDR1 is SGHRS and CDR2 is YFSETQ. CDR3 size: 12 residues. Trimming left V 1 base short and J 15 bases short, with 14 bases between. CDR3 nucleotides: TGCGCCAGCAGCTTGCCCGAGAGACCTAGGTTCTTC. It translates to CASSLPERPRFF.

This clonotype was counted only a few times. The chain has TRBV19 and TRBJ1-5; 8 positions agree with TRBD1. The germline gives CDR1 LNHDA, CDR2 SQIVND (reference sequence). The CDR3 loop spans 17 amino acids. V lost 2 bases and J lost 9; bases outside the gene matches: 15. The CDR3 DNA follows: TGTGCCAGTAGTATACGCCTTGGACAGGGAATGGATATGCCCCAGCATTTT. It specifies CASSIRLGQGMDMPQHF.